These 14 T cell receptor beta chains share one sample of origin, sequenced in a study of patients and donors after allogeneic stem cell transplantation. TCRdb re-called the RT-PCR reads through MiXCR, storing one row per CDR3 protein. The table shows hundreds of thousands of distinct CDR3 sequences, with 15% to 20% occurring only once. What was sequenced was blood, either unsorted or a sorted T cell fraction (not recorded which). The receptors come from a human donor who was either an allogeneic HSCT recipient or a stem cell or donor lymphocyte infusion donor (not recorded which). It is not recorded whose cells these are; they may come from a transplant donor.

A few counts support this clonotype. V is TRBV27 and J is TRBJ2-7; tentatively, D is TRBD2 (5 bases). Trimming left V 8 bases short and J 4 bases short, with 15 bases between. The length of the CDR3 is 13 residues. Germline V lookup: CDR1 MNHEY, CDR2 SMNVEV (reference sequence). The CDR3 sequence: CASARELWYEQYF. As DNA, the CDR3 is TGTGCCAGCGCTAGGGAGCTTTGGTACGAGCAGTACTTC.

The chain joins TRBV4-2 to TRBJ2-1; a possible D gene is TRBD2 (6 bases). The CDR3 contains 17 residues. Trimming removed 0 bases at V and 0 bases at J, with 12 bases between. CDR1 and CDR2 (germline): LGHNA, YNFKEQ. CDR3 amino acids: CASSQEGRGSSYNEQFF. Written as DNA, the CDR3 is TGTGCCAGCAGCCAAGAGGGACGGGGGAGCTCCTACAATGAGCAGTTCTTC.

CDR3 amino acids: CASSQGLAFYEQYF. The CDR3, as DNA: TGCGCCAGCAGCCAAGGACTAGCGTTCTACGAGCAGTACTTC. This rearrangement joins TRBV4-1 to TRBJ2-7, with 8 positions matching TRBD2. CDR1 is MGHRA and CDR2 is YSYEKL in the germline V gene. The CDR3 is 14 residues long. Losses at the gene ends were 1 base for V and 3 bases for J; bases not matched to a gene: 2.

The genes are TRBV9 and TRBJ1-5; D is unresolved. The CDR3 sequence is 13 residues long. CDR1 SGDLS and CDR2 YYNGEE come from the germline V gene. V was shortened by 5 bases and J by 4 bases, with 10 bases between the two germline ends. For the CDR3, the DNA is TGTGCCAGCAGTGTGACACCAAATCAGCCCCAGCATTTT. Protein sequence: CASSVTPNQPQHF.

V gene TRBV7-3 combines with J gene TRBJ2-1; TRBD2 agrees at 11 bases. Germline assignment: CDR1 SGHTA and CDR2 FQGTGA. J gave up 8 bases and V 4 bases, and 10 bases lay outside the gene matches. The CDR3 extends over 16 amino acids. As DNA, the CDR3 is TGTGCCAGCAGCTCCGTAGCGGGAGGGCCGGCCTATGAGCAGTTCTTC. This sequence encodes CASSSVAGGPAYEQFF.

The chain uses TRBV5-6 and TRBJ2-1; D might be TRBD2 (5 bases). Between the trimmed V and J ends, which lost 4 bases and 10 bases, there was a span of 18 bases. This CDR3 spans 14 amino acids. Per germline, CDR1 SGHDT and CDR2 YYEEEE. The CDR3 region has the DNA TGTGCCAGCAGCGGAATAGGACTCCCCCAAGAGCAGTTCTTC. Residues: CASSGIGLPQEQFF.

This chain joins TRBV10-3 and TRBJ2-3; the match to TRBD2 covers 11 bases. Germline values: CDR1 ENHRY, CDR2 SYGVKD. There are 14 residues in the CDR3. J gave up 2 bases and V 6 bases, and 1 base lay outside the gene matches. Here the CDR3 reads CAIRTSGNTDTQYF. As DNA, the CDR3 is TGTGCCATCAGGACTAGCGGGAACACAGATACGCAGTATTTT.

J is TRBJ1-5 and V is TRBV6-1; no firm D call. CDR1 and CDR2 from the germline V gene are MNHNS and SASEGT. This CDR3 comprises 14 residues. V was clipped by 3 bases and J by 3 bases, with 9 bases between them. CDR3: CASSEAPFNQPQHF. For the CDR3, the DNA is TGTGCCAGCAGTGAGGCGCCCTTCAATCAGCCCCAGCATTTT.

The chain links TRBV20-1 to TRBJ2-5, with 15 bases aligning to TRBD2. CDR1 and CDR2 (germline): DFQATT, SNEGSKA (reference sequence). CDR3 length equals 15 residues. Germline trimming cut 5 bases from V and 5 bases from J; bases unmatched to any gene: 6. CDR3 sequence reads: CSAAPGTSGGETQYF. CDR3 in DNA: TGCAGTGCTGCACCCGGGACTAGCGGGGGGGAGACCCAGTACTTC.

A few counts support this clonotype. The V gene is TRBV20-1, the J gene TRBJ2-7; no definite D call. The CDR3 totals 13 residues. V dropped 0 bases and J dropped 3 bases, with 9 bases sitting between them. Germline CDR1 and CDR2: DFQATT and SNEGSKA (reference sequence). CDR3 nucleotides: TGCAGTGCTAGAGATCGCCAGCTCTACGAGCAGTACTTC. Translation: CSARDRQLYEQYF.

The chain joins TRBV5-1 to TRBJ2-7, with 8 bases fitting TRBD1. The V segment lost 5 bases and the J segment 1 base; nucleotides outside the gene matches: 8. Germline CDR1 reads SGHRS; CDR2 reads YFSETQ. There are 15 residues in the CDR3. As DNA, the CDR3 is TGCGCCAGCAGACCCCGGACAGGGCAATCCTACGAGCAGTACTTC. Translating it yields CASRPRTGQSYEQYF.

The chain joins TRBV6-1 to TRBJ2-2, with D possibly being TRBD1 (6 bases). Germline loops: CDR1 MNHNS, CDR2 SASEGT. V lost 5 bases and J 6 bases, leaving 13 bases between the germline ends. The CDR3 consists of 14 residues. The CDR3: CASSPTGRAGELFF. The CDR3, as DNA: TGTGCCAGCAGTCCCACAGGGCGGGCCGGGGAGCTGTTTTTT.

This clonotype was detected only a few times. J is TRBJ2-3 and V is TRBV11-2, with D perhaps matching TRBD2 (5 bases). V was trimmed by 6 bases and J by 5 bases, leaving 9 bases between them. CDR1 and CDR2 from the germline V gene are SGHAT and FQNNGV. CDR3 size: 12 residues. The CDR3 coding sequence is TGTGCCAGCAGACAAGAGGGAGATACGCAGTATTTT. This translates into CASRQEGDTQYF.

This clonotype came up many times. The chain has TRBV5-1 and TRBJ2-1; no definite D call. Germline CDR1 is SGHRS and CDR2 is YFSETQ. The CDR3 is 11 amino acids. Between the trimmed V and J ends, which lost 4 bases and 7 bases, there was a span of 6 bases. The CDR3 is CASSTANEQFF. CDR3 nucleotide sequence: TGCGCCAGCAGCACCGCAAATGAGCAGTTCTTC.